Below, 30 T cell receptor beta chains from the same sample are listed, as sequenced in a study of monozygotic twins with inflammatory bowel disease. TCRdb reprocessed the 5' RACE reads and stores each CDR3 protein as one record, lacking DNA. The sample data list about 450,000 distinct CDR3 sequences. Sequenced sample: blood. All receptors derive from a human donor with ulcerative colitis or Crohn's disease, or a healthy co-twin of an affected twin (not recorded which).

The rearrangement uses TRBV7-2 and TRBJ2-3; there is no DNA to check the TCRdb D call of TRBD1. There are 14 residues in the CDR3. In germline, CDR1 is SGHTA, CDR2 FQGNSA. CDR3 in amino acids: CASSWRGDTDTQYF.

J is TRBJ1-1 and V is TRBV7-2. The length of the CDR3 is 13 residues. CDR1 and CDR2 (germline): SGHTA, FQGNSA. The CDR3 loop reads CASRKEMNTEAFF. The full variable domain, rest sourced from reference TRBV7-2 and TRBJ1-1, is GAGVSQSPSNKVTEKGKDVELRCDPISGHTALYWYRQSLGQGLEFLIYFQGNSAPDKSGLPSDRFSAERTGGSVSTLTIQRTQQEDSAVYLCASRKEMNTEAFFGQGTRLTVV.

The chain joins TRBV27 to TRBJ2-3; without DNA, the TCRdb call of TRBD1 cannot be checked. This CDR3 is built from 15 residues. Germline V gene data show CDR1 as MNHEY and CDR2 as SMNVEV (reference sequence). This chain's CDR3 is CASSPGQGLTDTQYF.

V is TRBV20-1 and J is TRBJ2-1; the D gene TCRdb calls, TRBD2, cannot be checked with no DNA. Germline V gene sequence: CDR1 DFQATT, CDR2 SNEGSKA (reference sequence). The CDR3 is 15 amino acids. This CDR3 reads CSARSGASGINEQFF.

The CDR3: CASSLLGQGKNIQYF. This sequence joins TRBV12-3 or TRBV12-4 and TRBJ2-4; the TRBD1 assignment by TCRdb is unverifiable without DNA. This CDR3 is 15 amino acids long.

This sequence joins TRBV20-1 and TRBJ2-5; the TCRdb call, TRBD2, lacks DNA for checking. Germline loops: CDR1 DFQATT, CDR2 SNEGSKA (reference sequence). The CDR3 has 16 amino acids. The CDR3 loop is CSARDPGTSLQETQYF.

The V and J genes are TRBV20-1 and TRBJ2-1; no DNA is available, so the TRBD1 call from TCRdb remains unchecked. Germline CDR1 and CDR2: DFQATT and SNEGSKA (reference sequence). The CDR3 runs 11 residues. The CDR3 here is CSASGINEQFF.

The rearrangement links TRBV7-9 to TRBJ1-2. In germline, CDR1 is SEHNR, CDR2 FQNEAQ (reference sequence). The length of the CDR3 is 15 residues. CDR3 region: CASSLAPGPNYGYTF.

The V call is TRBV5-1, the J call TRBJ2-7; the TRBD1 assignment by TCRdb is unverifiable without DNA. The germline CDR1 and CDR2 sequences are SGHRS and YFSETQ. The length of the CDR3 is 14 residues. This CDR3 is CASSKTPQAYEQYF.

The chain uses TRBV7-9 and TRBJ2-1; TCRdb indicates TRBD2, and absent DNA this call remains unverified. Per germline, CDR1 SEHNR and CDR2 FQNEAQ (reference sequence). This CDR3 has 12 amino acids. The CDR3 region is CASSQRGDEQFF. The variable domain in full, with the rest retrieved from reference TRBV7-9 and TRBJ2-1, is DTGVSQNPRHKITKRGQNVTFRCDPISEHNRLYWYRQTLGQGPEFLTYFQNEAQLEKSRLLSDRFSAERPKGSFSTLEIQRTEQGDSAMYLCASSQRGDEQFFGPGTRLTVL.

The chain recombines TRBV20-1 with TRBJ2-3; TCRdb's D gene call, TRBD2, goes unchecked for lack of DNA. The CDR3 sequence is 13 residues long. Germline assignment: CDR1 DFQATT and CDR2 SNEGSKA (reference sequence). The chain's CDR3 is CSAPKGWGDTQYF.

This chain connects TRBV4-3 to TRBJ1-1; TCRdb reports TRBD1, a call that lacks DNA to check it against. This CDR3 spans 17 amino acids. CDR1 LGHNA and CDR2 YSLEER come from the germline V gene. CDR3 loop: CASSQDNLPGQGVQAFF.

CDR3 amino acids: CASSSSGGYEQYF. V usage is TRBV7-2 and J usage is TRBJ2-7; lacking DNA, the TRBD2 call made by TCRdb goes unchecked. The CDR3 contains 13 residues. Germline CDR1 is SGHTA and CDR2 is FQGNSA. The full variable domain, completed using reference TRBV7-2 and TRBJ2-7, is GAGVSQSPSNKVTEKGKDVELRCDPISGHTALYWYRQSLGQGLEFLIYFQGNSAPDKSGLPSDRFSAERTGGSVSTLTIQRTQQEDSAVYLCASSSSGGYEQYFGPGTRLTVT.

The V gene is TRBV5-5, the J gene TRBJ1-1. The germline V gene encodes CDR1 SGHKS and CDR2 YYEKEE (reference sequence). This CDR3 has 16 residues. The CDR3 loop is CASSFAPQGGNTEAFF.

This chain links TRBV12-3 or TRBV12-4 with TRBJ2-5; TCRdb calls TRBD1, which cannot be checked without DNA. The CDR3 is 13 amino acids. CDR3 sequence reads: CASSMTGGETQYF.

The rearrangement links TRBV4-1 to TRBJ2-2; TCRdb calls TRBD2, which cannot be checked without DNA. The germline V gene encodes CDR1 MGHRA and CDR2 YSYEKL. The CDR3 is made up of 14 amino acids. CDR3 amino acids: CASSPGPDLGELFF.

Here the CDR3 reads CAWSGGGQNTGELFF. This rearrangement joins TRBV30 to TRBJ2-2; TCRdb lists TRBD1, though no DNA is available to test this call. Germline V CDR1 and CDR2: GTSNPN, SVGIG (reference sequence). The CDR3 consists of 15 residues.

This CDR3 is CSASGGNYGYTF. The V and J genes are TRBV20-1 and TRBJ1-2; TCRdb's D gene call, TRBD1, goes unchecked for lack of DNA. Germline V gives CDR1 DFQATT, CDR2 SNEGSKA (reference sequence). This CDR3 contains 12 residues.

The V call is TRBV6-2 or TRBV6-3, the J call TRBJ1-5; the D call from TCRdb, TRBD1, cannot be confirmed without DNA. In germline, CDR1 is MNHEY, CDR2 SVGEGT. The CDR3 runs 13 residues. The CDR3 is CASRGRNNQPQHF.

The CDR3 loop reads CASSQVNSNEQFF. J is TRBJ2-1 and V is TRBV4-1. The germline V gene encodes CDR1 MGHRA and CDR2 YSYEKL. The CDR3 is made up of 13 amino acids.

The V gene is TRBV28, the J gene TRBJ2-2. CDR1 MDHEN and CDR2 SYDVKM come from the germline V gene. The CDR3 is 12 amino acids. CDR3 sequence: CASSLSTQAQFF.

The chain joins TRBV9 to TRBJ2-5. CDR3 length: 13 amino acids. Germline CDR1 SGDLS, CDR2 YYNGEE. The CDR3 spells CASSGDLGETQYF.

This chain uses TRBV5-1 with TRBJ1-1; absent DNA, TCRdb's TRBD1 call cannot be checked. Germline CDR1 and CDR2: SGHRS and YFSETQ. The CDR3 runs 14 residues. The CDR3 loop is CASSSSTGELEAFF. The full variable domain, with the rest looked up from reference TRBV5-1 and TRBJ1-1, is KAGVTQTPRYLIKTRGQQVTLSCSPISGHRSVSWYQQTPGQGLQFLFEYFSETQRNKGNFPGRFSGRQFSNSRSEMNVSTLELGDSALYLCASSSSTGELEAFFGQGTRLTVV.

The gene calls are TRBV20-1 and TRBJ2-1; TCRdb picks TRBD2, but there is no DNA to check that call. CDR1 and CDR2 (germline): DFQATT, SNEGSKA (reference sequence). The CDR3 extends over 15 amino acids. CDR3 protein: CSARDRAGGHNEQFF.

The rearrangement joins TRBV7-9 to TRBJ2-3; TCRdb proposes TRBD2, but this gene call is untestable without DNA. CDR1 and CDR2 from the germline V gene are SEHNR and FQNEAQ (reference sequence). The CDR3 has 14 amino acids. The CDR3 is CASASTSGTDTQYF.

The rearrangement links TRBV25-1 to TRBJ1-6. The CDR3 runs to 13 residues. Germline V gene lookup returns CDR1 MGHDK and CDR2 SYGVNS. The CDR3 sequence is CASSNGVNSPLHF. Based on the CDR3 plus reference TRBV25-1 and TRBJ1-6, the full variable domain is EADIYQTPRYLVIGTGKKITLECSQTMGHDKMYWYQQDPGMELHLIHYSYGVNSTEKGDLSSESTVSRIRTEHFPLTLESARPSHTSQYLCASSNGVNSPLHFGNGTRLTVT.

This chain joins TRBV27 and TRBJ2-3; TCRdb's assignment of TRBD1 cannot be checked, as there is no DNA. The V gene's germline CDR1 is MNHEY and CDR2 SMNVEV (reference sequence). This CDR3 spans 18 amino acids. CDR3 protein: CASSLVAGGGTSTDTQYF.

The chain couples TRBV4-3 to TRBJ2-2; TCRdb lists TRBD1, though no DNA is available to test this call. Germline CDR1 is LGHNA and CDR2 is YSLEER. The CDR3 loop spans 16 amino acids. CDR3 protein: CASSQYRQGGTGELFF.

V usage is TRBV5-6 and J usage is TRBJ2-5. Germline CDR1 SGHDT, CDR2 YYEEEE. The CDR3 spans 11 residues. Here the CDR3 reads CASSFQQTQYF.

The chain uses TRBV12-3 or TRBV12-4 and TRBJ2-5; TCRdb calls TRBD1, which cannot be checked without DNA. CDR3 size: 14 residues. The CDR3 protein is CAGPPGADQETQYF.